These T cell receptor beta chains were read from a single sample in a study of cytomegalovirus exposure and HLA in healthy donors. Some clones are missing from TCRdb's copy, which holds only in-frame ones; the method was immunoSEQ multiplex PCR. The repertoire holds about 140,000 clones, with over 70% as singletons. Material for sequencing was PBMCs. The receptors were sampled from a man aged 18 to 30 in good health and CMV-seronegative. Each CDR3 is given with its conserved first and last residue. D genes are given only for firm matches. Rows give clone size only sometimes, using once, few, many, or a class for an expanded clone.

>NA|15|TRBJ1-5|TRBV5-6|NA
TGTGCCAGCAGCTTGCGGGGGGGATCTAATCAGCCCCAGCATTTT
CASSLRGGSNQPQHF
>NA|17|TRBJ2-5|TRBV5-1|TRBD2
TGCGCCAGCAGCTTGGACGTGGCGCGGGGGAAAAGGGAGACCCAGTACTTC
CASSLDVARGKRETQYF
>few|13|TRBJ1-1|TRBV7-9|NA
TGTGCCAGCAGTGGCCAGGCCAACACTGAAGCTTTCTTT
CASSGQANTEAFF
>NA|16|TRBJ2-5|TRBV5-4|TRBD2
TGTGCCAGCAGCTTGGGACTAGCTCGGTCCTCAGAGACCCGGTACTTC
CASSLGLARSSETRYF
>few|15|TRBJ1-1|TRBV18|TRBD1
TGTGCCAGCTCACCCTACGGGACAGGGGGCACTGAAGCTTTCTTT
CASSPYGTGGTEAFF
>NA|14|TRBJ2-7|TRBV25-1|TRBD1
TGTGCCAGCAACGGACAGGGTACGTCGTGGGAGCAGTACTTC
CASNGQGTSWEQYF
>NA|14|TRBJ1-5|TRBV5-1|TRBD1
TGCGCCAGCAGCTTGGGGGACAGGTCTCAGCCCCAGCATTTT
CASSLGDRSQPQHF
>NA|12|TRBJ1-2|TRBV7-9|TRBD1
TGTGCCAGCAGCTGGGACAGTAGCGGCTACACCTTC
CASSWDSSGYTF
>NA|15|TRBJ2-5|TRBV5-1|TRBD1
TGCGCCAGCAGCGTAACCGGGACAGGCCAAGAGACCCAGTACTTC
CASSVTGTGQETQYF
>once|16|TRBJ1-2|TRBV27|NA
TGTGCCAGCAGTTTATCGGGGGCAGCTGGGAACTATGGCTACACCTTC
CASSLSGAAGNYGYTF
>NA|14|TRBJ2-7|TRBV6-5|TRBD2
TGTGCCAGCAGTCCGCTAGCGGGGGAGGGCGAGCAGTACTTC
CASSPLAGEGEQYF
>NA|15|TRBJ1-5|TRBV7-8|NA
TGTGCCAGCAGCTTAGCGGAGGGGAGCAATCAGCCCCAGCATTTT
CASSLAEGSNQPQHF
>NA|17|TRBJ2-3|TRBV2|NA
TGTGCCAGCAGGGGAGGCCTTATGATGCCCTACACAGATACGCAGTATTTT
CASRGGLMMPYTDTQYF
>NA|15|TRBJ2-5|TRBV2|NA
TGTGCCAGCAGTGAACCCCGAGGGTCAGTTCGGGGCCAGTACTTC
CASSEPRGSVRGQYF
>NA|12|TRBJ2-5|TRBV2|NA
TGTGCCAGCAGTGCAGGGCAAGAGACCCAGTACTTC
CASSAGQETQYF